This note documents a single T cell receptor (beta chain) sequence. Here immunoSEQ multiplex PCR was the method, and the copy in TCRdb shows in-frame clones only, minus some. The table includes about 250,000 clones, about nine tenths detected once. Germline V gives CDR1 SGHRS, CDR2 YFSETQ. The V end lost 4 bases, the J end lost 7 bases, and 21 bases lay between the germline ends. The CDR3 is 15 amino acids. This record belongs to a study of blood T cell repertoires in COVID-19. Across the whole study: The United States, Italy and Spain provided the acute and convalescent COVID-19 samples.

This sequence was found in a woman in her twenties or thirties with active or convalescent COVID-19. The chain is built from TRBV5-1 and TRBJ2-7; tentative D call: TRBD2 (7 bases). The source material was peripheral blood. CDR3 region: CASSPLGGGAGEQYF. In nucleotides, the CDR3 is TGCGCCAGCAGCCCGCTGGGTGGGGGGGCCGGGGAGCAGTACTTC.